The 9 T cell receptor beta chains given below trace back to one sample, sequenced in a study of T cells in Graves' hyperthyroidism and ophthalmopathy. RNA transcripts gave rise to amplified TCR beta CDR3 regions. TCR CDR3 underwent first-round RT-PCR with the HTBI primer set. TCRdb independently ran MiXCR on the multiplex PCR reads; one entry per CDR3 protein. The sample consists of approximately 300,000 distinct CDR3 sequences, approximately 15% of them appearing once. The sequenced material came from blood. These receptors all stem from a woman in her sixties or seventies with Graves' ophthalmopathy.

This clonotype was found many times. V is TRBV6-1 and J is TRBJ1-2, with D possibly matching TRBD1 (5 bases). Trimming removed 5 bases at V and 2 bases at J, with 12 bases between. The CDR3 totals 14 residues. Germline-derived CDR1 and CDR2 are MNHNS and SASEGT. The CDR3 protein is CASSYGGGNYGYTF. In nucleotides, the CDR3 is TGTGCCAGCAGTTATGGGGGGGGGAACTATGGCTACACCTTC.

This clonotype came up many times. The rearrangement joins TRBV7-6 to TRBJ1-3; 8 nucleotides match TRBD1. The CDR3 is 17 residues long. J lost 4 bases, V lost 4 bases, and 12 bases had no gene match. The germline gives CDR1 SGHVS, CDR2 FNYEAQ. In DNA, the CDR3 is TGTGCCAGCAGCTCACGTACCGCAGCAGGGGGCGGAAACACCATATATTTT. The encoded protein is CASSSRTAAGGGNTIYF.

The rearrangement uses TRBV6-5 and TRBJ2-7, with 11 positions matching TRBD1. The CDR3 contains 15 residues. Trimming cost V 2 bases and J 0 bases; bases outside gene matches: 0. Germline V CDR1 and CDR2: MNHEY, SVGAGI. The CDR3 DNA follows: TGTGCCAGCAGTTACGGGACAGGGGGCTCCTACGAGCAGTACTTC. Amino acid sequence: CASSYGTGGSYEQYF.

This clonotype was picked up many times. This chain uses TRBV7-2 with TRBJ2-1; D may be TRBD2 (8 bases). Per germline, CDR1 SGHTA and CDR2 FQGNSA. The CDR3 runs to 15 residues. V lost 5 bases, J lost 10 bases, and 21 bases lay in between. The CDR3 DNA sequence: TGTGCCAGCAGCCACGGGGGGGAGGGGGCGAACGAGCAGTTCTTC. This codes for CASSHGGEGANEQFF.

This clonotype was seen many times. The chain uses TRBV7-2 and TRBJ2-1; the D gene is possibly TRBD1 (5 bases). The V gene's germline CDR1 is SGHTA and CDR2 FQGNSA. The germline V and J ends were trimmed by 5 bases and 4 bases, with 12 bases remaining between them. The CDR3 length is 14 residues. The CDR3 DNA sequence: TGTGCCAGCAGCCTCAGGGCCCGATACAATGAGCAGTTCTTC. Translated, it gives CASSLRARYNEQFF.

In this sample, this clonotype turned up a few times. The chain uses TRBV5-6 and TRBJ2-3; 7 bases agree with TRBD2. CDR1 is SGHDT and CDR2 is YYEEEE in the germline V gene. Trimming removed 3 bases from V and 5 bases from J; junction bases left unmatched: 12. CDR3 length: 16 residues. This CDR3 is CASSSGGPLPGDTQYF. Written as DNA, the CDR3 is TGTGCCAGCAGCTCGGGAGGACCTCTCCCCGGAGATACGCAGTATTTT.

This clonotype was recorded at least ten times. V is TRBV3-1 and J is TRBJ1-5; no clear D gene. The CDR3 length is 16 residues. Germline-derived CDR1 and CDR2 are LGHDT and YNNKEL (reference sequence). Trimming took 1 base from V and 4 from J, leaving 14 bases between them. The CDR3 spells CASSQGVARSNQPQHF. The CDR3 DNA reads TGTGCCAGCAGCCAAGGGGTGGCAAGGTCTAATCAGCCCCAGCATTTT.

In this sample, this clonotype turned up many times. The chain has TRBV11-3 and TRBJ2-5; 9 nucleotides match TRBD1. CDR3 length: 13 amino acids. Germline lookup yields CDR1 SGHNT and CDR2 YENEEA. Unmatched junction bases numbered 3, after V lost 5 bases and J lost 5 bases. The CDR3 here is CASSIDRGETQYF. DNA for the CDR3: TGTGCCAGCAGCATCGACAGGGGGGAGACCCAGTACTTC. Complete variable domain (other parts from reference TRBV11-3 and TRBJ2-5): EAGVVQSPRYKIIEKKQPVAFWCNPISGHNTLYWYLQNLGQGPELLIRYENEEAVDDSQLPKDRFSAERLKGVDSTLKIQPAELGDSAVYLCASSIDRGETQYFGPGTRLLVL.

This clonotype was counted between two and nine times. The rearrangement links TRBV6-1 to TRBJ1-5; 9 bases align to TRBD1. Per the germline V gene, CDR1 is MNHNS and CDR2 is SASEGT. The V gene end was trimmed by 7 bases and the J gene end by 5 bases; junction bases not matched to a gene: 6. The CDR3 is 14 residues long. CDR3 in amino acids: CASKKTGGHQPQHF. As DNA, the CDR3 is TGTGCCAGCAAAAAAACAGGGGGCCATCAGCCCCAGCATTTT.